These T cell receptor beta chains were read from a single sample in a study of cytomegalovirus exposure and HLA in healthy donors. Sequencing was performed with immunoSEQ multiplex PCR; in TCRdb, only in-frame clones are kept and a portion is missing. The sample includes around 140,000 clones, roughly 78% of them seen just once. Sequencing was carried out using PBMCs. These receptors all come from a female donor in good health and CMV-seronegative. Both conserved end residues are part of each CDR3. Fields, in order: V gene, CDR3 protein.

TRBV10-3,CAISEDREQETQYF
TRBV7-9,CASSLPSGRAWDEQYF
TRBV7-2,CASSWWGPTDTQYF
TRBV2,CASSEQVGYEQYF
TRBV27,CASSIIAGSNYGYTF
TRBV27,CASRLRTVSTGELFF
TRBV28,CASSLARVNYGYTF
TRBV4-2,CASSREAGAQGNEQFF
TRBV4-1,CASSQDDRGNTEAFF
TRBV18,CASSPGTVNTGELFF
TRBV6-1,CASSVRQGAVNHNQPQHF
TRBV10-2,CASSVFGGENIQYF
TRBV30,CAWSPRGQGVGVLLDQHF
TRBV7-8,CASRTGTSGINEQFF
TRBV9,CASSGGTSGNYNEQFF
TRBV19,CASSQKTGWGNQPQHF
TRBV28,CASSPLPGQARNTQYF